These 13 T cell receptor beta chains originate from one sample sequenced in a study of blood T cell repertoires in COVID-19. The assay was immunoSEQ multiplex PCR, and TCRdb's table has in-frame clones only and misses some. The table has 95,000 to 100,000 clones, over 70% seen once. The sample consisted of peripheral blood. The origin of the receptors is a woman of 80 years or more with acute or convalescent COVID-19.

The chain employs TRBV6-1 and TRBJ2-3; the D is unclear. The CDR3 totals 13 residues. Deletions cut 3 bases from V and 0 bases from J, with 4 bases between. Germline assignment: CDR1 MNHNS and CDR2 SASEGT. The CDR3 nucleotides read TGTGCCAGCAGTGATCCTAGCACAGATACGCAGTATTTT. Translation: CASSDPSTDTQYF.

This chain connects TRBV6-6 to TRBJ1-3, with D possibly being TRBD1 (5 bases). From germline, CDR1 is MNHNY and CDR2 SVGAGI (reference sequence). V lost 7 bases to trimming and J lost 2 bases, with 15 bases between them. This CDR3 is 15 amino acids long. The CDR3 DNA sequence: TGTGCCAGCACCACCCCGGGGGGAACTGGAAACACCATATATTTT. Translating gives CASTTPGGTGNTIYF.

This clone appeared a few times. In DNA form, the CDR3 reads TGTGCCAGCAGTTTCACAGGGGCTGAAGCTTTCTTT. Amino acid sequence: CASSFTGAEAFF. V is TRBV6-2 or TRBV6-3 and J is TRBJ1-1; the match to TRBD1 covers 7 bases. CDR1 is MNHEY, CDR2 SVGEGT, per germline. Trimming at V came to 4 bases and at J to 6 bases, leaving 2 bases not matched to a gene. CDR3 size: 12 residues.

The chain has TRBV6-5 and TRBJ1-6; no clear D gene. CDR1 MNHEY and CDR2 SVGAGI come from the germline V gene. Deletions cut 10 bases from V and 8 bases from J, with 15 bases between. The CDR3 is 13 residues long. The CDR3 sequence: CATTELLDSPLHF. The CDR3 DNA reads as TGTGCCACCACGGAGCTTTTGGATTCACCCCTCCACTTT.

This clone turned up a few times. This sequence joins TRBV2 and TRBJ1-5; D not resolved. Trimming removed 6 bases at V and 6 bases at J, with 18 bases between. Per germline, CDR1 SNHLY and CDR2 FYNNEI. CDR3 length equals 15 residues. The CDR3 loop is CASSPSTVRGQPQHF. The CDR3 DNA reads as TGTGCCAGCAGCCCCTCGACCGTTCGGGGTCAGCCCCAGCATTTT.

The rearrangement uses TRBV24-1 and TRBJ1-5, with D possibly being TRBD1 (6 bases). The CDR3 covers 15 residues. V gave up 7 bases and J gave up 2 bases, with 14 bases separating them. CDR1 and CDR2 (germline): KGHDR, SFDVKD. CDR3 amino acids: CATRAGDDRNQPQHF. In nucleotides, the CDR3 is TGTGCCACCAGGGCAGGGGACGATCGCAATCAGCCCCAGCATTTT.

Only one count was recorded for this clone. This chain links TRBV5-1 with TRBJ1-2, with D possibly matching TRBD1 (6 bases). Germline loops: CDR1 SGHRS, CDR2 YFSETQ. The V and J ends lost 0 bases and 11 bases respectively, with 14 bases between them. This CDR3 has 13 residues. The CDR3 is CASSLEQGAPYTF. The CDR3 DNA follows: TGCGCCAGCAGCTTGGAACAGGGAGCCCCTTACACCTTC.

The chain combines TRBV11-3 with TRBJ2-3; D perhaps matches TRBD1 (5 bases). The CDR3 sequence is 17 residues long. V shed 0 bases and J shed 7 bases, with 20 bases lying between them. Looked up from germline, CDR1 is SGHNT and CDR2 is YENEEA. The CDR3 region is CASSLERGGIGANTQYF. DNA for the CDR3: TGTGCCAGCAGCTTAGAAAGAGGCGGAATTGGGGCAAATACGCAGTATTTT.

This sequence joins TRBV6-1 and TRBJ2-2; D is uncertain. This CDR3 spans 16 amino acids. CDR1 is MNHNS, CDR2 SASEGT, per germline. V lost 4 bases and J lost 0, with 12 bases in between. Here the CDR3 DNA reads TGTGCCAGCAGTGGACAAAGCACCGCGAACACCGGGGAGCTGTTTTTT. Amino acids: CASSGQSTANTGELFF.

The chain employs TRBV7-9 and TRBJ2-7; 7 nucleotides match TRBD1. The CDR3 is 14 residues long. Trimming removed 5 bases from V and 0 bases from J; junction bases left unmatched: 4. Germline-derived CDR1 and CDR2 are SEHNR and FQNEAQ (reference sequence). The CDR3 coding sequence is TGTGCCAGCAGCCCTCGGACAGGCTCCTACGAGCAGTACTTC. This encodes CASSPRTGSYEQYF. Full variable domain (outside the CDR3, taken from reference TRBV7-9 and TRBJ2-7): DTGVSQNPRHKITKRGQNVTFRCDPISEHNRLYWYRQTLGQGPEFLTYFQNEAQLEKSRLLSDRFSAERPKGSFSTLEIQRTEQGDSAMYLCASSPRTGSYEQYFGPGTRLTVT.

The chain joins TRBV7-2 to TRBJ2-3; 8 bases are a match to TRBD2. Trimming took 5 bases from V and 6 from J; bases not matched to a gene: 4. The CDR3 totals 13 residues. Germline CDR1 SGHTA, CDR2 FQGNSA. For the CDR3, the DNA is TGTGCCAGCAGCGTCCGGGAGGGCGATACGCAGTATTTT. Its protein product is CASSVREGDTQYF.

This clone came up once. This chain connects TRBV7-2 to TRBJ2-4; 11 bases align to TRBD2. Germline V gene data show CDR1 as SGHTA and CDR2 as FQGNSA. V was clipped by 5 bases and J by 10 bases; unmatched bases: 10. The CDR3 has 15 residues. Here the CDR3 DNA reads TGTGCCAGCAGCATGGAACTAGCGGGGGAAGGTATTCAGTACTTC. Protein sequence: CASSMELAGEGIQYF.

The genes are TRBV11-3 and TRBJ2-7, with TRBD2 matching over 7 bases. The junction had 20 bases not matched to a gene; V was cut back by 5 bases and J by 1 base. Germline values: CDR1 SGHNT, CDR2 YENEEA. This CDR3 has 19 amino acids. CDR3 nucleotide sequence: TGTGCCAGCAGCCCCCACCCGACAGTGCGGGAGCTAAAGTCCTACGAGCAGTACGTC. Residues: CASSPHPTVRELKSYEQYV.